The 12 T cell receptor beta chains below were found in one sample sequenced in a study of blood T cell repertoires in COVID-19. Repertoires were generated with immunoSEQ multiplex PCR, while TCRdb's copy carries only in-frame clones and drops some. Altogether 130,000 to 150,000 clones are present, more than 65% being singletons, with the ten largest covering around 13%. Sequencing input: peripheral blood. These receptor sequences come from a man of 80 years or more with acute or convalescent COVID-19.

V usage is TRBV10-3 and J usage is TRBJ2-7, with D maybe TRBD2 (6 bases). Germline V gene data show CDR1 as ENHRY and CDR2 as SYGVKD. The CDR3 runs to 15 residues. V dropped 3 bases and J dropped 4 bases, with 16 bases sitting between them. The CDR3 coding sequence is TGTGCCATCAGTGAAGCGACAGTACGGGGGTACGAGCAGTACTTC. Translated, it gives CAISEATVRGYEQYF.

The V and J genes are TRBV9 and TRBJ2-3; TRBD2 aligns across 11 bases. V lost 4 bases to trimming and J lost 4 bases; unmatched junction nucleotides: 14. CDR3 length equals 18 residues. Germline V gene lookup returns CDR1 SGDLS and CDR2 YYNGEE. CDR3 amino acids: CASSSGLAGPTRADTQYF. The CDR3 coding sequence is TGTGCCAGCAGCTCCGGACTAGCGGGTCCCACCCGCGCAGATACGCAGTATTTT.

This clone was observed many times. This rearrangement joins TRBV5-6 to TRBJ2-3, with 9 bases fitting TRBD2. CDR1 is SGHDT and CDR2 is YYEEEE in the germline V gene. The CDR3 has 16 residues. J was trimmed by 2 bases and V by 3 bases; bases with no gene match: 7. CDR3 loop: CASSSFLAGFTDTQYF. The CDR3, as DNA: TGTGCCAGCAGCTCTTTTCTAGCGGGGTTCACAGATACGCAGTATTTT.

The sample holds a few counts of this clone. V usage is TRBV21-1 and J usage is TRBJ1-1. TRBV21-1 is reported as a pseudogene. The CDR3 contains 10 residues. The CDR3 sequence: CASGRGEAFF. As DNA, the CDR3 is TGTGCCAGCGGGAGGGGGGAAGCTTTCTTT.

The chain is built from TRBV18 and TRBJ1-1, with 7 bases matching TRBD1. The CDR3 runs 16 residues. Germline V gene lookup returns CDR1 KGHSH and CDR2 LQKENI. V lost 2 bases, J lost 5 bases, and 11 bases stayed unmatched. The CDR3 region is CASSPSYEKGATEAFF. As DNA, the CDR3 is TGTGCCAGCTCACCATCTTACGAAAAGGGGGCTACTGAAGCTTTCTTT.

The chain recombines TRBV2 with TRBJ1-1; D is uncertain. This CDR3 spans 13 amino acids. Germline CDR1 SNHLY, CDR2 FYNNEI. Trimming shortened V by 4 bases and J by 0 bases, and 6 bases separated the two germline ends. In DNA, the CDR3 is TGTGCCAGCAGTGGGAGGCTGAACACTGAAGCTTTCTTT. Translated, it gives CASSGRLNTEAFF.

V and J are TRBV27 and TRBJ2-2, with 10 bases lining up with TRBD1. The J segment lost 5 bases and the V segment lost 3 bases, leaving 18 bases of the junction unmatched. The CDR3 is made up of 20 amino acids. Germline V gene lookup returns CDR1 MNHEY and CDR2 SMNVEV (reference sequence). The CDR3 bases are TGTGCCAGCAGTTTCCACGAAACGGACAGGGGGATCCCACGGACCGGGGAGCTGTTTTTT. Its protein is CASSFHETDRGIPRTGELFF.

DNA of the CDR3: TGCGCCAGCAGCACGGGGACTGTCCGAGAGACCCAGTACTTC. It translates to CASSTGTVRETQYF. The gene calls are TRBV5-1 and TRBJ2-5, with D tentatively TRBD2 (6 bases). The ends were cut back, 4 bases at V and 4 bases at J, with 14 bases in the middle. Germline V gene lookup returns CDR1 SGHRS and CDR2 YFSETQ. CDR3 length: 14 amino acids.

In its sample, this clone was seen a few times. The chain employs TRBV5-5 and TRBJ1-1; D is unclear. The CDR3 runs to 14 residues. The germline V gene encodes CDR1 SGHKS and CDR2 YYEKEE (reference sequence). The V and J ends lost 4 bases and 3 bases respectively, with 13 bases between them. DNA for the CDR3: TGTGCCAGCAGCCCCGCAGGCGCCGACACTGAAGCTTTCTTT. Its translation is CASSPAGADTEAFF.

The chain carries TRBV5-1 and TRBJ2-5; the match to TRBD1 covers 10 bases. The germline V gene encodes CDR1 SGHRS and CDR2 YFSETQ. After removal of 3 bases from V and 6 bases from J, the junction contained 5 bases not matched to a gene. This CDR3 region has 14 residues. The CDR3 sequence is CASSSGTGEKTQYF. The CDR3 DNA is TGCGCCAGCAGCTCCGGGACAGGGGAAAAGACCCAGTACTTC.

This chain connects TRBV3-1 (or the pseudogene TRBV3-2) to TRBJ2-4; 7 bases map to TRBD2. The V gene's germline CDR1 is LGHDT and CDR2 YNNKEL (reference sequence). The CDR3 contains 15 residues. Trimming took 3 bases from V and 2 from J; bases not matched to a gene: 4. CDR3 DNA sequence: TGTGCCAGCAGCCAGGGGGGGGTAACCAAAAACATTCAGTACTTC. It encodes CASSQGGVTKNIQYF.

The chain carries TRBV5-1 and TRBJ2-7; tentative D call: TRBD1 (5 bases). V shed 3 bases and J shed 3 bases, with 16 bases lying between them. Germline V gives CDR1 SGHRS, CDR2 YFSETQ. CDR3 length: 15 amino acids. The CDR3 nucleotides are TGCGCCAGCAGCTACCGATGGGGTAGGGGCTACGAGCAGTACTTC. As protein: CASSYRWGRGYEQYF.